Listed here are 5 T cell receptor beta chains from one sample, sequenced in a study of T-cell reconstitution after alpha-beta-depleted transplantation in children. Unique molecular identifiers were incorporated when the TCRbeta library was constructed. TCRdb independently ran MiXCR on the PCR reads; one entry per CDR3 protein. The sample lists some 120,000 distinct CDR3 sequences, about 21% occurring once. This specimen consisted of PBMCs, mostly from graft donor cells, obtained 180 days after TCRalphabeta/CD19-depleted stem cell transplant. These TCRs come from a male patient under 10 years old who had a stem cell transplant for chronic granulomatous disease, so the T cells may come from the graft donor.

The CDR3 DNA reads TGTGCCAGCACCTTAGGGGGGAGCGCCAAAAACATTCAGTACTTC. Amino acids: CASTLGGSAKNIQYF. This sequence joins TRBV12-3 or TRBV12-4 and TRBJ2-4; D might be TRBD1 or TRBD2, each matching 6 bases. The CDR3 is 15 amino acids. V was cut by 7 bases and J by 1 base, with 14 bases left in between.

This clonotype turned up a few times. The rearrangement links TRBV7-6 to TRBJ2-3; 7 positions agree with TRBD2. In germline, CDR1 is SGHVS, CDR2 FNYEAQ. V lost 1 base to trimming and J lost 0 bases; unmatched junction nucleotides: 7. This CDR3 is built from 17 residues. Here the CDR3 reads CASSLVTFGGSTDTQYF. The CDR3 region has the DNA TGTGCCAGCAGCTTAGTAACATTCGGGGGGAGCACAGATACGCAGTATTTT. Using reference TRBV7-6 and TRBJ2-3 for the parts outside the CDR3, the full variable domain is GAGVSQSPRYKVTKRGQDVALRCDPISGHVSLYWYRQALGQGPEFLTYFNYEAQQDKSGLPNDRFSAERPEGSISTLTIQRTEQRDSAMYRCASSLVTFGGSTDTQYFGPGTRLTVL.

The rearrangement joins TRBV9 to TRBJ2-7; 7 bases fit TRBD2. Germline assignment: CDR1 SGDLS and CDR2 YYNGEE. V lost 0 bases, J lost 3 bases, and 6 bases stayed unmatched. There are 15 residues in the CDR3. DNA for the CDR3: TGTGCCAGCAGCGTAGAGGAGGGAGGGATCTACGAGCAGTACTTC. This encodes CASSVEEGGIYEQYF.

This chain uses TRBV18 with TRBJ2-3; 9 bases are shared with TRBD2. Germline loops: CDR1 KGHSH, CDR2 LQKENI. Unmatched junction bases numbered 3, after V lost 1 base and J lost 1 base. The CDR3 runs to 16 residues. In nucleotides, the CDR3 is TGTGCCAGCTCACCACTCCCTAGCGGGGGCACAGATACGCAGTATTTT. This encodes CASSPLPSGGTDTQYF.

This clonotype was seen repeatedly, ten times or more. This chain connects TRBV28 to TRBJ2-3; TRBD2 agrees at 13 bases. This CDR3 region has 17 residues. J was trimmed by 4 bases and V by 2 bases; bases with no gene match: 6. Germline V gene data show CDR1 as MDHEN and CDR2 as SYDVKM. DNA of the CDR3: TGTGCCAGCAGTTTACTCAGACTAGCGGGAGGCCCAGATACGCAGTATTTT. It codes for CASSLLRLAGGPDTQYF.